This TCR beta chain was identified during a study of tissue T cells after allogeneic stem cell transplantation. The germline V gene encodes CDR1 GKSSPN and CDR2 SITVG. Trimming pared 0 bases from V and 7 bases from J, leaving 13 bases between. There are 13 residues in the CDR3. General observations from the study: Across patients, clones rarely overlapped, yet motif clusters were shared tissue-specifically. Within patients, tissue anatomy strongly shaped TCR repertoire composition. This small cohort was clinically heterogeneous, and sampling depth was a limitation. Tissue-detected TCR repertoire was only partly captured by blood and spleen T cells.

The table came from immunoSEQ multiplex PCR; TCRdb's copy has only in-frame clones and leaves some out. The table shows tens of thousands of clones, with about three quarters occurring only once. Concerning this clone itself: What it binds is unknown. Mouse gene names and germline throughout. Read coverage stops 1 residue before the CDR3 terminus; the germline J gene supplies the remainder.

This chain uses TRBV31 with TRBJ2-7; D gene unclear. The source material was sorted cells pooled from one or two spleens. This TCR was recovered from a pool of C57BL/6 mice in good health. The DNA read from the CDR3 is TGTGCCTGGAGTCTCGGTCCGCGCGGGGAACAGTAC. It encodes CAWSLGPRGEQY. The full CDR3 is CAWSLGPRGEQYF. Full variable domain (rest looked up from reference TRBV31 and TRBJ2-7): AQTIHQWPVAEIKAVGSPLSLGCTIKGKSSPNLYWYWQATGGTLQQLFYSITVGQVESVVQLNLSASRPKDDQFILSTEKLLLSHSGFYLCAWSLGPRGEQYFGPGTRLTVL.